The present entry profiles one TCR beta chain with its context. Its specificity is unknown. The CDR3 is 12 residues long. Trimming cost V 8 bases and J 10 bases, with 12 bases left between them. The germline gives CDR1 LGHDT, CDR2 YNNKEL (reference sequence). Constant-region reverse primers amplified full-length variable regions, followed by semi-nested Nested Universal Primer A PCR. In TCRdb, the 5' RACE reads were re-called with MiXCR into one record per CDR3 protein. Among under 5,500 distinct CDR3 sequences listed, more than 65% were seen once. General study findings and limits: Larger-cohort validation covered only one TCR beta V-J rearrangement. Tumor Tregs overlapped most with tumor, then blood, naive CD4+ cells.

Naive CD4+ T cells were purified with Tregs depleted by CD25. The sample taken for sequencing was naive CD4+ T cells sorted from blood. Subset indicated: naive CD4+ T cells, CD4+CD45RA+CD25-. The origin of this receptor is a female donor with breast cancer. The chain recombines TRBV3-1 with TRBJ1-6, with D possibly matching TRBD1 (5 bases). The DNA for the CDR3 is TGTGCCAGCGGGAGCGGGACCTCACCCCTCCACTTT. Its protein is CASGSGTSPLHF.